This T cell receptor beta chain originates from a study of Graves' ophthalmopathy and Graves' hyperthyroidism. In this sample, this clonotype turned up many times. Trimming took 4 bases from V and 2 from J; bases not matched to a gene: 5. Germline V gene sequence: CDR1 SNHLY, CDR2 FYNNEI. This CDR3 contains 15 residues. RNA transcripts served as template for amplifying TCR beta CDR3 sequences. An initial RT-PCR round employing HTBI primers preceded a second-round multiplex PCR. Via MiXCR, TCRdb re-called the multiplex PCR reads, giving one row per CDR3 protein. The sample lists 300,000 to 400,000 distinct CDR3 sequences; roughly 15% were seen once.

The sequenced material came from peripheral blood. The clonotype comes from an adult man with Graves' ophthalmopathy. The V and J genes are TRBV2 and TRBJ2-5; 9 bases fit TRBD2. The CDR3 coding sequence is TGTGCCAGCAGTGCCGGACTAGCGTTGCAAGAGACCCAGTACTTC. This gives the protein CASSAGLALQETQYF.